This TCR beta chain was sequenced for a study of T cell responses to AZD1222 COVID-19 vaccine. The table came from immunoSEQ multiplex PCR; TCRdb's copy has only in-frame clones and leaves some out. The sample has about 120,000 clones; approximately 90% are singletons. The starting material was peripheral blood, obtained on day 0 of AZD1222 vaccination. This TCR derives from an adult in good health.

The CDR3 DNA sequence: TGCGCCAGCAGCCAAGGGCGGGTGGCATACCAGCCCCAGCATTTT. Its protein is CASSQGRVAYQPQHF. The chain uses TRBV4-3 and TRBJ1-5; no reliable D call. The CDR3 length is 15 residues. Germline V gene sequence: CDR1 LGHNA, CDR2 YSLEER. Trimming removed 1 base from V and 7 bases from J, with 14 bases in between.